This T cell receptor beta chain was identified during a study of identifying expanded T cells in peripheral blood. The study, taken as a whole, reports: Technical replicates showed around 1.1 changed clones; two weeks approximately 15; four weeks 19. Clone count variance between roughly 2-week samples rose with total template count.

Clones were sequenced by immunoSEQ multiplex PCR, and TCRdb holds only the in-frame ones, with some missing. The repertoire holds about 100,000 clones, about 83% seen once, with about 18% in the top ten. During the collection period, no donor immune events like infections were recorded. Details on this clone: The target antigen is unknown.

CDR3 length equals 13 residues. Germline V gene data show CDR1 as SGHTA and CDR2 as FQGNSA. The V end was cut by 4 bases, the J end by 1 base, with 8 bases between. The clonotype comes from a person aged 18 to 75 in good health. Source material: blood. The genes are TRBV7-2 and TRBJ2-7; weak D call: TRBD1 (5 bases). Here the CDR3 reads CASSSDRSYEQYF. DNA of the CDR3: TGTGCCAGCAGCTCCGACAGATCCTACGAGCAGTACTTC.